This is a list of T cell receptor beta chains from one sample in a study of blood T cell repertoires in COVID-19. TCRdb's table, derived via immunoSEQ multiplex PCR, lists solely in-frame clones and lacks some. The table includes about 40,000 clones, over 70% detected once. Sequences were obtained from peripheral blood. These receptors originate from a woman in her seventies with acute or convalescent COVID-19. The CDR3 runs from the conserved cysteine through the conserved F or W. A D gene is named only where the DNA matches it firmly. The size of a clone is reported for some rows only, either as once, few or many, or as a class for expanded clones.

.	TRBJ1-1	.	TRBV7-9	TGTGCCAGCAGCTTAGCGGTTGAGGGAGGGACTGAAGCTTTCTTT	CASSLAVEGGTEAFF
.	TRBJ2-3	TRBD2	TRBV30	TGTGCCTGGAGGGCCGGGACTAGCGGAGGAGATACGCAGTATTTT	CAWRAGTSGGDTQYF
.	TRBJ2-1	.	TRBV19	TGTGCCAGTAGCCCAGTCTGGGGGCCGAATGCCAATGAGCAGTTCTTC	CASSPVWGPNANEQFF
.	TRBJ2-3	.	TRBV19	TGTGCCAGTATGAACAGGGAGACAGATACGCAGTATTTT	CASMNRETDTQYF
.	TRBJ2-3	TRBD2	TRBV3-1/TRBV3-2	TGTGCCAGCAGCCCTCGGCTAAGAGCGGGGGGGAATACGCAGTATTTT	CASSPRLRAGGNTQYF
.	TRBJ1-2	.	TRBV9	TGTGCCAGCAGCGTAGGGCAGGGGTCCTACTATGGCTACACCTTC	CASSVGQGSYYGYTF
.	TRBJ1-2	.	TRBV3-1/TRBV3-2	TGTGCCAGCAGCCGGGCTAGCGGAGCTAACTATGGCTACACCTTC	CASSRASGANYGYTF
.	TRBJ2-3	.	TRBV19	TGTGCCAGTAGTGTGTCTCCCTTTCCGGATACGCAGTATTTT	CASSVSPFPDTQYF
.	TRBJ1-5	TRBD1	TRBV7-6	TGTGCCAGCAGCTCTGGACAGGGGACCAATCAGCCCCAGCATTTT	CASSSGQGTNQPQHF
few	TRBJ1-6	TRBD1	TRBV6-5	TGTGCCAGCAGTACCAGGACAGGATTTATTCCCCTCCACTTT	CASSTRTGFIPLHF
.	TRBJ1-1	.	TRBV5-8	TGTGCCAGCAGCTTGAGAGGTGGGACTGAAGCTTTCTTT	CASSLRGGTEAFF
.	TRBJ1-3	TRBD1	TRBV9	TGTGCCAGCAGCGCTGGACAGGGGCAAGGAAACACCATATATTTT	CASSAGQGQGNTIYF
.	TRBJ2-1	TRBD2	TRBV3-1/TRBV3-2	TGTGCCAGCAGCCAAGTAGCGGGAGGGGTTAACAATGAGCAGTTCTTC	CASSQVAGGVNNEQFF
.	TRBJ1-5	TRBD1	TRBV6-4	TGTGCCAGCCGGGACAGGGGGCTTCGGCGCAATCAGCCCCAGCATTTT	CASRDRGLRRNQPQHF
.	TRBJ1-5	.	TRBV19	TGTGCCAGTAGTATAGGGGCAGGGAGCAATCAGCCCCAGCATTTT	CASSIGAGSNQPQHF
.	TRBJ2-2	TRBD2	TRBV19	TGTGCCAGTAGTATGACTAGCGGATACACCGGGGAGCTGTTTTTT	CASSMTSGYTGELFF
.	TRBJ2-1	TRBD2	TRBV5-1	TGCGCCAGCAGCTTGTTTGGGCTAGCGGTAAATGAGCAGTTCTTC	CASSLFGLAVNEQFF
once	TRBJ1-2	.	TRBV6-5	TGTGCCAGCTTAGATGCCCGAGCAGGGGCGGATGGCTACACCTTC	CASLDARAGADGYTF
.	TRBJ1-6	.	TRBV10-1	TGCGCCAGCACCGCGGGGGGAAGGGCCCTCCACTTT	CASTAGGRALHF
.	TRBJ1-4	.	TRBV7-2	TGTGCCAGCAGCTTAAGAGTGGCAGGCGAGGAAAAACTGTTTTTT	CASSLRVAGEEKLFF
.	TRBJ1-1	.	TRBV11-2	TGTGCCAGCAGCTTAGTACAGGGTAGCACTGAAGCTTTCTTT	CASSLVQGSTEAFF
.	TRBJ1-2	.	TRBV7-2	TGTGCCAGCAGCCAAATGAACTATGGCTACACCTTC	CASSQMNYGYTF
.	TRBJ2-3	TRBD2	TRBV14	TGTGCCAGCAGCCCCCGACTTACTAGCGGGGGGGCAGATACGCAGTATTTT	CASSPRLTSGGADTQYF
.	TRBJ1-4	.	TRBV15	TGTGCCACCAGCAGAGAAAGGCGGGAAAAACTGTTTTTT	CATSRERREKLFF
.	TRBJ2-2	.	TRBV7-2	TGTGCCAGCAGCTTATGGGTCGGAGGGGCCGGGGAGCTGTTTTTT	CASSLWVGGAGELFF
.	TRBJ1-5	TRBD1	TRBV18	TGTGCCAGCTCACCAAACGAGACAGGGGGAAATCAGCCCCAGCATTTT	CASSPNETGGNQPQHF
.	TRBJ1-1	.	TRBV13	TGTGCCAGCAGCTACCGTGGGGGCCATTCAAACACTGAAGCTTTCTTT	CASSYRGGHSNTEAFF
few	TRBJ2-2	.	TRBV7-9	TGTGCCAGCAGCCAGCAAAAGGGGGTGAACACCGGGGAGCTGTTTTTT	CASSQQKGVNTGELFF
.	TRBJ1-2	.	TRBV10-2	TGCGCCAGCAGTGCAAGCCTTAACTATGGCTACACCTTC	CASSASLNYGYTF
.	TRBJ1-6	.	TRBV3-1/TRBV3-2	TGTGCCAGCAGCCAAGATGGCTCGGGAATCTATAATTCACCCCTCCACTTT	CASSQDGSGIYNSPLHF
.	TRBJ1-5	.	TRBV30	TGTGCCTGGAGTGTAAGGGAGAATCAGCCCCAGCATTTT	CAWSVRENQPQHF
medium-sized	TRBJ1-2	.	TRBV4-3	TGCGCCAGCAGCCAAGATTACGGGGGAGAGGCGAACTATGGCTACACCTTC	CASSQDYGGEANYGYTF
few	TRBJ2-5	.	TRBV18	TGTGCCAGCTCACCGGGGCCAGTACCCCCAAGCCAAGAGACCCAGTACTTC	CASSPGPVPPSQETQYF
.	TRBJ2-5	.	TRBV6-5	TGTGCCAGCACCAATCAGGAGACCCAGTACTTC	CASTNQETQYF
.	TRBJ2-1	TRBD2	TRBV11-3	TGTGCCAGCAGCCTGACTAGCTTTGAGCAGTTCTTC	CASSLTSFEQFF
.	TRBJ2-1	TRBD2	TRBV4-2	TGTGCCAGCAGCCCCTCAGATAGCGGGAGATACAATGAGCAGTTCTTC	CASSPSDSGRYNEQFF
.	TRBJ2-5	.	TRBV10-1	TGCGCCAGCAGTGAGTCGACAGGGACTCCAGGGACCCAGTACTTC	CASSESTGTPGTQYF
.	TRBJ1-5	TRBD1	TRBV3-1/TRBV3-2	TGTGCCAGCAGCCAAGATTCGGGACAGGGAGGTCAGCCCCAGCATTTT	CASSQDSGQGGQPQHF
.	TRBJ2-2	TRBD2	TRBV11-3	TGTGCCAGCAGCTTAGGCCCCCTACTAGCGGGGGGGTCCGGGGAGCTGTTTTTT	CASSLGPLLAGGSGELFF
few	TRBJ1-6	TRBD1	TRBV6-2/TRBV6-3	TGTGCCAGCAGTTACAAGGACAGGGCCTATAATTCACCCCTCCACTTT	CASSYKDRAYNSPLHF
.	TRBJ2-1	TRBD2	TRBV10-3	TGTGCCATCAGAAGACTAGCGGATGACAATGAGCAGTTCTTC	CAIRRLADDNEQFF
.	TRBJ2-2	.	TRBV6-2/TRBV6-3	TGTGCCAGCAGTCCCTCCCCCGGGGGGCCTAACACCGGGGAGCTGTTTTTT	CASSPSPGGPNTGELFF
.	TRBJ1-6	TRBD1	TRBV27	TGTGCCAGCAGTGGGGGGGCGGACACAGGGGGTATTTTCTCACCCCTCCACTTT	CASSGGADTGGIFSPLHF
.	TRBJ2-3	TRBD2	TRBV7-2	TGTGCCAGCAGCTTGGGGGGGAGGGCCCCGGCAGATACGCAGTATTTT	CASSLGGRAPADTQYF
.	TRBJ2-2	.	TRBV19	TGTGCCAGTAGTTTACAGGGCTCCGGGGAGCTGTTTTTT	CASSLQGSGELFF
.	TRBJ2-1	.	TRBV28	TGTGCCAGCGAAGGATTCGGGGGATTTTACAATGAGCAGTTCTTC	CASEGFGGFYNEQFF
.	TRBJ2-1	TRBD2	TRBV20-1	TGCAGTGCTAGTGAACTAGCGGTCTCCTACAATGAGCAGTTCTTC	CSASELAVSYNEQFF
.	TRBJ2-3	.	TRBV12-2	TGTGCAAGTCGCTTAGCGCAGGGTAGCGGGAGCACAGATACGCAGTATTTT	CASRLAQGSGSTDTQYF
.	TRBJ2-5	.	TRBV9	TGTGCCAGCAGCGTAGGGGGCGGGGAGGAGACCCAGTACTTC	CASSVGGGEETQYF
.	TRBJ1-4	.	TRBV10-3	TGTGCCATCTCAGGGGTGGGTGAAAAACTGTTTTTT	CAISGVGEKLFF
.	TRBJ2-5	TRBD2	TRBV14	TGTGCCAGCAGCGTTACTAGCGGGGGGACTCGTAAGACCCAGTACTTC	CASSVTSGGTRKTQYF
.	TRBJ2-1	.	TRBV10-3	TGTGCCATCAGTGCCGCCGGGAACAATGAGCAGTTCTTC	CAISAAGNNEQFF
.	TRBJ2-6	TRBD1	TRBV18	TGTGCCAGCTCACTACAGGGGGCGACTGGGGCCAACGTCCTGACTTTC	CASSLQGATGANVLTF
.	TRBJ2-1	.	TRBV6-2/TRBV6-3	TGTGCCAGCAGTTACTCGGGCGGGTACAATGAGCAGTTCTTC	CASSYSGGYNEQFF
.	TRBJ1-2	.	TRBV30	TGTGCCTGGAGTGTCCACAGGGCTAACTATGGCTACACCTTC	CAWSVHRANYGYTF
.	TRBJ1-1	TRBD1	TRBV7-8	TGTGCCAGCCGGGGGACAGGGGGGACTTGGACTGAAGCTTTCTTT	CASRGTGGTWTEAFF
.	TRBJ2-5	TRBD2	TRBV6-6	TGTGCCAGCAGCGGCCATGGAGCGGGAGATTTAAAGACCCAGTACTTC	CASSGHGAGDLKTQYF